What follows are 8 T cell receptor beta chains derived from one specimen sequenced in a study of blood T cell repertoires in COVID-19. The assay was immunoSEQ multiplex PCR, and TCRdb's table has in-frame clones only and misses some. The sample carries approximately 200,000 clones, more than 75% recorded once. Sequencing was performed on peripheral blood. All receptors derive from a person aged 70 to 85 with COVID-19, enrolled during active disease.

This chain connects TRBV4-1 to TRBJ2-3; tentative D call: TRBD1 (5 bases). CDR1 and CDR2 from the germline V gene are MGHRA and YSYEKL. The V end lost 1 base, the J end lost 0 bases, and 11 bases lay between the germline ends. This CDR3 region has 16 residues. The CDR3 region is CASSQATALSTDTQYF. In nucleotides, the CDR3 is TGCGCCAGCAGCCAAGCGACAGCGCTAAGCACAGATACGCAGTATTTT.

Note on this clone: An end of the junction differs from the germline gene, which may be a read error. The CDR3 DNA reads as TGCGCCAGCAGTTTATTCAAGGGACAGGCGGGCGAGCAGTACTTC. Its translation is CASSLFKGQAGEQYF. The V gene is TRBV27, the J gene TRBJ2-7, with 8 bases matching TRBD1. The CDR3 has 15 amino acids. The germline gives CDR1 MNHEY, CDR2 SMNVEV (reference sequence).

The CDR3 DNA follows: TGTGCCAGCAGTTTATGGGGGGGGGAAAACAATGAGCAGTTCTTC. Translation: CASSLWGGENNEQFF. V gene TRBV27 combines with J gene TRBJ2-1; 7 bases line up with TRBD2. Per germline, CDR1 MNHEY and CDR2 SMNVEV (reference sequence). CDR3 length: 15 residues. Trimming took 1 base from V and 5 from J; bases not matched to a gene: 5.

The chain uses TRBV7-8 and TRBJ1-4; D is unclear. Germline V gene lookup returns CDR1 SGHVS and CDR2 FQNEAQ. V dropped 5 bases and J dropped 0 bases, with 10 bases sitting between them. This CDR3 is built from 15 residues. For the CDR3, the DNA is TGTGCCAGCAGCCCACGAGTTGCAACTAATGAAAAACTGTTTTTT. It encodes CASSPRVATNEKLFF.

This clone occurred once. The rearrangement joins TRBV4-3 to TRBJ1-2; no definite D call. V was clipped by 0 bases and J by 4 bases, with 18 bases between them. Looked up from germline, CDR1 is LGHNA and CDR2 is YSLEER. This CDR3 is 17 amino acids long. In DNA form, the CDR3 reads TGCGCCAGCAGCCAAGATAGAATGGGTTACGAGGGCTATGGCTACACCTTC. This sequence encodes CASSQDRMGYEGYGYTF.

The rearrangement links TRBV18 to TRBJ1-6; 11 positions agree with TRBD1. The CDR3 has 18 residues. Germline V gene data show CDR1 as KGHSH and CDR2 as LQKENI. V trimming: 2 bases; J trimming: 6 bases; junction bases outside the gene matches: 9. In nucleotides, the CDR3 is TGTGCCAGCTCACCAAAGGACAGGGGGCAATTGAGTAATTCACCCCTCCACTTT. Its translation: CASSPKDRGQLSNSPLHF.

In nucleotides, the CDR3 is TGTGCCAGTAGTATGAGACAGGCGAGCTCTGGAAACACCATATATTTT. This sequence encodes CASSMRQASSGNTIYF. V and J are TRBV19 and TRBJ1-3, with D perhaps TRBD1 (6 bases). The V end was cut by 3 bases, the J end by 0 bases, with 12 bases between. Germline assignment: CDR1 LNHDA and CDR2 SQIVND (reference sequence). The CDR3 covers 16 residues.

The V and J genes are TRBV6-2 or TRBV6-3 and TRBJ1-5; D might be TRBD1 (6 bases). The CDR3 consists of 14 residues. Germline lookup yields CDR1 MNHEY and CDR2 SVGEGT. Trimming left V 3 bases short and J 6 bases short, with 12 bases between. CDR3 in DNA: TGTGCCAGCAGTTATCGACAGGCGGTTCAGCCCCAGCATTTT. This codes for CASSYRQAVQPQHF.